Listed below are T cell receptor beta chains from one sample, sequenced in a study of shared clonotypes between healthy human individuals. Method: immunoSEQ multiplex PCR; TCRdb's copy keeps in-frame clones and lacks some. The table records over 150,000 clones, about 66% of them present only once. The sample consisted of memory CD4+ T cells sorted from blood. The receptors were gathered from a man in his thirties or forties in good health. Both conserved end residues are part of each CDR3. The order of the fields is clone size, J gene, D gene, V gene, CDR3 DNA, CDR3 protein. A D gene is named only where the DNA matches it firmly. A clone size is listed for some rows: how often the clone was seen (once, few, many), or a class if it is expanded.

clone_size: NA; j_call: TRBJ2-6; d_call: NA; v_call: TRBV27; cdr3_nt: TGTGCCAGCAGGAGGGCCCCCAACTCTGGGGCCAACGTCCTGACTTTC; cdr3_aa: CASRRAPNSGANVLTF
clone_size: NA; j_call: TRBJ2-7; d_call: NA; v_call: TRBV28; cdr3_nt: TGTGCCAGCAGTTTTGGAGGGGCAGCAACCGTCTACGAGCAGTACTTC; cdr3_aa: CASSFGGAATVYEQYF
clone_size: NA; j_call: TRBJ2-2; d_call: TRBD2; v_call: TRBV7-2; cdr3_nt: TGTGCCAGCAGCTTAAGCGGGGGGCGTATCGGGGAGCTGTTTTTT; cdr3_aa: CASSLSGGRIGELFF
clone_size: NA; j_call: TRBJ2-1; d_call: NA; v_call: TRBV19; cdr3_nt: TGTGCCAGTAGTGAAACACAGGGCCCGCAGTTCTTC; cdr3_aa: CASSETQGPQFF
clone_size: NA; j_call: TRBJ1-2; d_call: TRBD1; v_call: TRBV28; cdr3_nt: TGTGCCAGCAGCGGGGACAGGGGGATTCTAGGCTATGGCTACACCTTC; cdr3_aa: CASSGDRGILGYGYTF
clone_size: few; j_call: TRBJ2-1; d_call: NA; v_call: TRBV19; cdr3_nt: TGTGCCAGTAGTATGATAGTCAGTATCAATGAGCAGTTCTTC; cdr3_aa: CASSMIVSINEQFF
clone_size: NA; j_call: TRBJ2-1; d_call: TRBD1; v_call: TRBV2; cdr3_nt: TGTGCCAGCAGGGAACAGGGGAGCTCCTACAATGAGCAGTTCTTC; cdr3_aa: CASREQGSSYNEQFF
clone_size: many; j_call: TRBJ2-5; d_call: NA; v_call: TRBV20-1; cdr3_nt: TGCAGTGCTAGACATCAGAAGACCCAGTACTTC; cdr3_aa: CSARHQKTQYF
clone_size: NA; j_call: TRBJ2-1; d_call: TRBD2; v_call: TRBV19; cdr3_nt: TGTGCCAGTAGTATCTCCGCGGGAGTGTACAATGAGCAGTTCTTC; cdr3_aa: CASSISAGVYNEQFF
clone_size: NA; j_call: TRBJ2-1; d_call: TRBD2; v_call: TRBV4-3; cdr3_nt: TGCGCCAGCAGCCAAGATAGACTAGCGGGTTACAATGAGCAGTTCTTC; cdr3_aa: CASSQDRLAGYNEQFF
clone_size: NA; j_call: TRBJ2-7; d_call: NA; v_call: TRBV15; cdr3_nt: TGTGCCACCAGCAGAGACAGGTCTAGATTGGGCTACTCCTACGAGCAGTACTTC; cdr3_aa: CATSRDRSRLGYSYEQYF
clone_size: NA; j_call: TRBJ2-7; d_call: NA; v_call: TRBV29-1; cdr3_nt: TGCAGCGTTGAAGGAGGCACTTCGACCTACGAGCAGTACTTC; cdr3_aa: CSVEGGTSTYEQYF
clone_size: once; j_call: TRBJ1-2; d_call: NA; v_call: TRBV20-1; cdr3_nt: TGCAGTGCTAGGTTGCAGAGGGGCTACACCTTC; cdr3_aa: CSARLQRGYTF
clone_size: NA; j_call: TRBJ2-7; d_call: NA; v_call: TRBV10-3; cdr3_nt: TGTGCCATCAGTGAGTCCCCCCGGAGCGAGCAGTACTTC; cdr3_aa: CAISESPRSEQYF